What follows are 28 T cell receptor beta chains derived from one specimen sequenced in a study of cytomegalovirus exposure and HLA in healthy donors. The PCR employed 60 Vbeta primers together with 13 Jbeta primers. Some clones are missing from TCRdb's copy, which holds only in-frame ones; the method was immunoSEQ multiplex PCR. The sample has 70,000 to 90,000 clones, 65% to 90% seen once. The specimen sequenced was PBMCs. Source of these receptors: a man aged 65 to 79 in good health and CMV-seropositive.

This chain connects TRBV6-1 to TRBJ2-5; 8 nucleotides line up with TRBD1. Trimming at V came to 6 bases and at J to 2 bases, leaving 2 bases not matched to a gene. Germline assignment: CDR1 MNHNS and CDR2 SASEGT. CDR3 length equals 13 residues. The CDR3 loop is CASRRTGQETQYF. CDR3 sequence (DNA): TGTGCCAGCAGGAGGACAGGGCAAGAGACCCAGTACTTC.

About this clone: One junction end does not reproduce the germline sequence, and a read error may be involved. The chain carries TRBV28 and TRBJ1-2, with TRBD1 identical over 7 bases. This CDR3 region has 11 residues. CDR1 and CDR2 from the germline V gene are MDHEN and SYDVKM. CDR3 nucleotides: TGTGCCAGCAGTTTATGGGGACAGCCAAACTTC. Translation gives CASSLWGQPNF.

This clone showed up just once. The chain joins TRBV11-2 to TRBJ2-5; D perhaps matches TRBD2 (5 bases). The J call is doubtful: the DNA matches TRBJ2-7 better. CDR1 is SGHAT, CDR2 FQNNGV, per germline. The CDR3 spans 14 residues. The CDR3 protein is CASSLLEGFYEQYF. In DNA, the CDR3 is TGTGCCAGCAGCTTACTTGAGGGCTTCTACGAGCAGTACTTC.

V is TRBV5-1 and J is TRBJ2-7, with 9 bases that match TRBD1. The J segment lost 2 bases and the V segment lost 0 bases, leaving 6 bases of the junction unmatched. There are 16 residues in the CDR3. CDR1 and CDR2 (germline): SGHRS, YFSETQ. The CDR3, as DNA: TGCGCCAGCAGCTTGGGGCTACGACAGGGGGCCTACGAGCAGTACTTC. Translation: CASSLGLRQGAYEQYF.

The CDR3 bases are TGTGCCAGCAGCGAAAGACAGGGGACCTACGAGCAGTACTTC. Amino acids: CASSERQGTYEQYF. This chain connects TRBV7-8 to TRBJ2-7, with 8 bases fitting TRBD1. The CDR3 has 14 residues. CDR1 SGHVS and CDR2 FQNEAQ come from the germline V gene. Germline trimming cut 5 bases from V and 2 bases from J; bases unmatched to any gene: 5.

V gene TRBV10-3 combines with J gene TRBJ2-2, with TRBD1 matching over 10 bases. This CDR3 region has 20 residues. The germline gives CDR1 ENHRY, CDR2 SYGVKD. Trimming cost V 0 bases and J 5 bases; bases outside gene matches: 15. Here the CDR3 DNA reads TGTGCCATCAGTGAGTCGAGAGTCTGGAGACAGGGGGCACCAACCGGGGAGCTGTTTTTT. It codes for CAISESRVWRQGAPTGELFF.

The rearrangement joins TRBV7-2 to TRBJ2-2; 11 bases line up with TRBD2. Trimming cost V 6 bases and J 4 bases; bases outside gene matches: 7. The CDR3 has 16 amino acids. Germline lookup yields CDR1 SGHTA and CDR2 FQGNSA. In nucleotides, the CDR3 is TGTGCCAGCAGACTTAGCGGGAGGGCCAGCACCGGGGAGCTGTTTTTT. Its translation: CASRLSGRASTGELFF.

The chain combines TRBV7-2 with TRBJ2-4; 12 bases match TRBD2. V shed 7 bases, J shed 9 bases, and the junction held 4 bases outside the gene matches. Germline V gene data show CDR1 as SGHTA and CDR2 as FQGNSA. CDR3 size: 13 residues. This CDR3 reads CASNGLAGPIQYF. The DNA of the CDR3 is TGTGCCAGCAACGGACTAGCGGGACCCATTCAGTACTTC. The variable domain in full, completed from reference TRBV7-2 and TRBJ2-4, reads GAGVSQSPSNKVTEKGKDVELRCDPISGHTALYWYRQSLGQGLEFLIYFQGNSAPDKSGLPSDRFSAERTGGSVSTLTIQRTQQEDSAVYLCASNGLAGPIQYFGAGTRLSVL.

The chain carries TRBV7-9 and TRBJ2-7, with D possibly matching TRBD1 (6 bases). V shed 1 base and J shed 3 bases, with 10 bases lying between them. The length of the CDR3 is 14 residues. Germline CDR1 SEHNR, CDR2 FQNEAQ (reference sequence). The CDR3 DNA reads as TGTGCCAGCAGCTTAGAGGCAGGGGTCTACGAGCAGTACTTC. This sequence encodes CASSLEAGVYEQYF.

The chain carries TRBV2 and TRBJ2-1; 9 bases are a match to TRBD1. V was clipped by 6 bases and J by 8 bases; unmatched bases: 17. This CDR3 is 17 amino acids long. Germline V CDR1 and CDR2: SNHLY, FYNNEI. DNA of the CDR3: TGTGCCAGCAGACTCTATTGGCGCGGACAGGGGAACGATGAGCAGTTCTTC. The encoded protein is CASRLYWRGQGNDEQFF.

CDR3 nucleotide sequence: TGTGCCATCAGCGATAGCGGGAGGGCCAAAAACATTCAGTACTTC. Its protein is CAISDSGRAKNIQYF. The chain is built from TRBV10-3 and TRBJ2-4; 10 bases are a match to TRBD2. The CDR3 spans 15 residues. V lost 6 bases to trimming and J lost 1 base; unmatched junction nucleotides: 3. In germline, CDR1 is ENHRY, CDR2 SYGVKD.

The chain has TRBV7-3 and TRBJ2-3, with TRBD1 identical over 9 bases. Germline V gene sequence: CDR1 SGHTA, CDR2 FQGTGA. Losses at the gene ends were 5 bases for V and 3 bases for J; bases not matched to a gene: 6. The CDR3 sequence is 15 residues long. The chain's CDR3 is CASSQSGQGTDTQYF. In DNA form, the CDR3 reads TGTGCCAGCAGCCAATCTGGACAGGGGACAGATACGCAGTATTTT.

The chain carries TRBV27 and TRBJ2-7, with 13 bases fitting TRBD2. The germline CDR1 and CDR2 sequences are MNHEY and SMNVEV (reference sequence). Trimming at V came to 7 bases and at J to 3 bases, leaving 6 bases not matched to a gene. The CDR3 covers 15 residues. The CDR3 nucleotides are TGTGCCAGCAAATCCCGGACTAGCGGGAGCTACGAGCAGTACTTC. Residues: CASKSRTSGSYEQYF.

V is TRBV7-3 and J is TRBJ1-1; D uncertain. This CDR3 region has 13 residues. The germline gives CDR1 SGHTA, CDR2 FQGTGA. Trimming took off 5 bases at V and 3 bases at J, with 10 bases between the two ends. This CDR3 is CASSPFADTEAFF. CDR3 DNA: TGTGCCAGCAGCCCCTTTGCGGACACTGAAGCTTTCTTT.

V is TRBV11-3 and J is TRBJ2-5; tentative D call: TRBD1 (6 bases). The CDR3 extends over 14 amino acids. The germline V gene encodes CDR1 SGHNT and CDR2 YENEEA. The V gene lost 2 bases and the J gene lost 5 bases, with 12 bases spanning the gap. The CDR3 reads CASSLNRVRETQYF. The CDR3 region has the DNA TGTGCCAGCAGCTTAAACAGGGTTCGGGAGACCCAGTACTTC.

The chain joins TRBV7-9 to TRBJ2-7, with TRBD2 identical over 9 bases. Trimming took 4 bases from V and 5 from J; bases not matched to a gene: 6. Germline assignment: CDR1 SEHNR and CDR2 FQNEAQ (reference sequence). The CDR3 has 14 residues. The CDR3 reads CASSSLGLADEQYF. DNA of the CDR3: TGTGCCAGCAGCTCTTTGGGACTAGCTGACGAGCAGTACTTC.

The chain recombines TRBV7-3 with TRBJ2-3, with D maybe TRBD1 (6 bases). CDR1 and CDR2 (germline): SGHTA, FQGTGA. Trimming shortened V by 0 bases and J by 6 bases, and 10 bases separated the two germline ends. The CDR3 length is 14 residues. The DNA of the CDR3 is TGTGCCAGCAGCTTAACCCTCGGACAGGATACGCAGTATTTT. Its translation is CASSLTLGQDTQYF. The whole variable domain, filled in from reference TRBV7-3 and TRBJ2-3, reads GAGVSQTPSNKVTEKGKYVELRCDPISGHTALYWYRQSLGQGPEFLIYFQGTGAADDSGLPNDRFFAVRPEGSVSTLKIQRTERGDSAVYLCASSLTLGQDTQYFGPGTRLTVL.

A single count supports this clone. The CDR3 sequence is CASSLDQGARGTEAFF. CDR3 sequence (DNA): TGTGCCAGCAGCTTGGATCAGGGGGCGCGAGGCACTGAAGCTTTCTTT. The chain has TRBV5-6 and TRBJ1-1; 8 positions match TRBD1. The trim removed 0 bases at V and 4 bases at J, leaving 8 bases unmatched. CDR1 and CDR2 (germline): SGHDT, YYEEEE. The CDR3 covers 16 residues.

This clone appeared a single time. This chain links TRBV11-2 with TRBJ2-1; 10 nucleotides match TRBD1. Germline CDR1 is SGHAT and CDR2 is FQNNGV. The CDR3 has 16 amino acids. The ends lost 1 base at V and 4 bases at J; junction bases unmatched: 4. The CDR3 reads CASSLAGQGLYNEQFF. The CDR3 coding sequence is TGTGCCAGCAGCTTAGCGGGACAGGGGCTGTACAATGAGCAGTTCTTC.

The chain is built from TRBV6-5 and TRBJ1-3; D ambiguous. Germline V gene data show CDR1 as MNHEY and CDR2 as SVGAGI. V was shortened by 0 bases and J by 0 bases, with 9 bases between the two germline ends. The CDR3 contains 16 residues. CDR3 amino acids: CASSYSGWSSGNTIYF. For the CDR3, the DNA is TGTGCCAGCAGTTACTCCGGCTGGAGCTCTGGAAACACCATATATTTT.

This chain connects TRBV7-6 to TRBJ2-7; perhaps TRBD2 as D (5 bases). Trimming cost V 3 bases and J 2 bases, with 14 bases left between them. Per the germline V gene, CDR1 is SGHVS and CDR2 is FNYEAQ. CDR3 length equals 15 residues. The CDR3 protein is CASSLGVGDAYEQYF. The CDR3 coding sequence is TGTGCCAGCAGCTTGGGTGTCGGGGATGCCTACGAGCAGTACTTC.

V and J are TRBV29-1 and TRBJ1-1; 8 positions agree with TRBD1. The V segment lost 5 bases and the J segment 8 bases; nucleotides outside the gene matches: 10. Per germline, CDR1 SQVTM and CDR2 ANQGSEA. The CDR3 covers 13 residues. CDR3 nucleotide sequence: TGCAGCGTTCACCGGGACAGGAGCTCCGAAGCTTTCTTT. Its protein product is CSVHRDRSSEAFF.

The V call is TRBV2, the J call TRBJ2-1; 8 nucleotides agree with TRBD1. After removal of 4 bases from V and 1 base from J, the junction contained 3 bases not matched to a gene. Germline V gene lookup returns CDR1 SNHLY and CDR2 FYNNEI. The CDR3 length is 15 residues. The CDR3 sequence: CASSGRTGSYNEQFF. The CDR3 nucleotides read TGTGCCAGCAGTGGACGGACAGGGTCCTACAATGAGCAGTTCTTC.

This chain links TRBV20-1 with TRBJ1-2; no clear D gene. The ends were cut back, 5 bases at V and 1 base at J, with 2 bases in the middle. CDR1 and CDR2 from the germline V gene are DFQATT and SNEGSKA (reference sequence). The CDR3 consists of 10 residues. The CDR3 region has the DNA TGCAGTGCTTATAACTATGGCTACACCTTC. Protein: CSAYNYGYTF.

This clone showed up just a few times. The V gene is TRBV6-1, the J gene TRBJ2-7, with 11 nucleotides matching TRBD2. The CDR3 extends over 14 amino acids. Germline loops: CDR1 MNHNS, CDR2 SASEGT. The V gene end was trimmed by 10 bases and the J gene end by 3 bases; junction bases not matched to a gene: 8. This CDR3 is CAITSGGFFYEQYF. CDR3 in DNA: TGTGCCATCACTAGCGGGGGCTTTTTCTACGAGCAGTACTTC.

The chain couples TRBV4-1 to TRBJ1-4, with D possibly matching TRBD1 (5 bases). CDR1 is MGHRA, CDR2 YSYEKL, per germline. With 0 bases removed from V and 8 bases from J, the gap between germline ends came to 22 bases. This CDR3 is 18 amino acids long. The DNA of the CDR3 is TGCGCCAGCAGCCAAGACTGGGGCTGGGCCAACAATGGGGAAAAACTGTTTTTT. Translating it yields CASSQDWGWANNGEKLFF.

The chain is built from TRBV5-8 and TRBJ1-5; 12 positions match TRBD1. The CDR3 runs 16 residues. Germline V gene lookup returns CDR1 SGHTS and CDR2 YDEGEE. Trimming removed 5 bases from V and 1 base from J; junction bases left unmatched: 4. CDR3 protein: CASSRDRGRSNQPQHF. In nucleotides, the CDR3 is TGTGCCAGCAGTCGGGACAGGGGGCGAAGCAATCAGCCCCAGCATTTT.

This sequence joins TRBV7-3 and TRBJ2-7, with TRBD1 identical over 10 bases. The ends lost 4 bases at V and 5 bases at J; junction bases unmatched: 2. Germline CDR1 is SGHTA and CDR2 is FQGTGA. The CDR3 length is 13 residues. DNA of the CDR3: TGTGCCAGCAGCTCGGGACAGGGGAACGAGCAGTACTTC. Translating gives CASSSGQGNEQYF.